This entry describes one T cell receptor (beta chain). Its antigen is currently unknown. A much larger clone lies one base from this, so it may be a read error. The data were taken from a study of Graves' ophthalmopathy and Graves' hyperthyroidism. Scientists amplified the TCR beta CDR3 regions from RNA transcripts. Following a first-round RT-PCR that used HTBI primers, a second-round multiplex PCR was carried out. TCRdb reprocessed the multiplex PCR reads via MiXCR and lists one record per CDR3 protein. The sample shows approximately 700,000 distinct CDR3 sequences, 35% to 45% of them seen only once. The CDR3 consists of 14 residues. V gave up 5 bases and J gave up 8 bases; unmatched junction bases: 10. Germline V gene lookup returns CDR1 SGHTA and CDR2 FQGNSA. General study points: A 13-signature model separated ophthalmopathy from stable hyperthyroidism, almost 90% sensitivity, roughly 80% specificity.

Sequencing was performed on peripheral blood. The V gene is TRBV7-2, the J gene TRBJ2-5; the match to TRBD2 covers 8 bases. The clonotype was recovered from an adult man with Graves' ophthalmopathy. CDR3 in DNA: TGTGCCAGCAGCGGACTCAGCGGGGGCGGAACCCAGTACTTC. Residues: CASSGLSGGGTQYF. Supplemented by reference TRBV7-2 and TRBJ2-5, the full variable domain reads GAGVSQSPSNKVTEKGKDVELRCDPISGHTALYWYRQSLGQGLEFLIYFQGNSAPDKSGLPSDRFSAERTGGSVSTLTIQRTQQEDSAVYLCASSGLSGGGTQYFGPGTRLLVL.